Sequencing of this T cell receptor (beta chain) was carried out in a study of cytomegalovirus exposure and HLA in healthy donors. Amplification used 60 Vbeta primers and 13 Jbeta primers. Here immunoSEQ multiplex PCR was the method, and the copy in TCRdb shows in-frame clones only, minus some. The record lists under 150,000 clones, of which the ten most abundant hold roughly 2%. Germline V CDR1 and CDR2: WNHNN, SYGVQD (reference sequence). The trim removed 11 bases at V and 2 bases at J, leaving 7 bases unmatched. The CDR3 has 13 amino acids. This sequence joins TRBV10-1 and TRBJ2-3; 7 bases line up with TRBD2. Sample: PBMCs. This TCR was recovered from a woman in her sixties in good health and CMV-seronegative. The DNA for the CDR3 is TGCGCCGGTGAACTAGCGTACACAGATACGCAGTATTTT. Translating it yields CAGELAYTDTQYF.